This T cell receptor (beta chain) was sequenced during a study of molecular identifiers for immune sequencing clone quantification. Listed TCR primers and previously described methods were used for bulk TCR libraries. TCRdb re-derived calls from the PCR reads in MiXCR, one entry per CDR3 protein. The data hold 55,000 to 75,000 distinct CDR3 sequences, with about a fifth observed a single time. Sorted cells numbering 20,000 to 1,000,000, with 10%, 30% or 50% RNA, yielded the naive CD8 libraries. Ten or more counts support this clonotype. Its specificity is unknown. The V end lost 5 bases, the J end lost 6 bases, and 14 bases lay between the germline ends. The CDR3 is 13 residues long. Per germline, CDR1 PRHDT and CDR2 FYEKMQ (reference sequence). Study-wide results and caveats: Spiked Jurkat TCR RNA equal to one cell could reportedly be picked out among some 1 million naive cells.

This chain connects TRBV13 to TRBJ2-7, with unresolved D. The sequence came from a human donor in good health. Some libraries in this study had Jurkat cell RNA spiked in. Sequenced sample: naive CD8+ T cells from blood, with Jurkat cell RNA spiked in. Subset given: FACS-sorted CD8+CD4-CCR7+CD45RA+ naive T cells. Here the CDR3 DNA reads TGTGCCAGCAGCCCAGGACCCTCCCCCGAGCAGTACTTC. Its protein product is CASSPGPSPEQYF.